These T cell receptor beta chains were read from a single sample in a study of cytomegalovirus exposure and HLA in healthy donors. TCRdb's copy holds only in-frame clones and misses some; the assay was immunoSEQ multiplex PCR. Seen here are fewer than 35,000 clones, approximately 87% observed once, and the top ten hold about 2.9%. The sequencing sample was made of PBMCs. Receptors originate from a boy aged 10-17 years in good health and CMV-seronegative. CDR3s include the opening cysteine and the closing phenylalanine or tryptophan. A D gene is named only where the DNA matches it firmly. Rows give clone size only sometimes, using once, few, many, or a class for an expanded clone.

cdr3_length: 14
clone_size: -
d_call: TRBD1
j_call: TRBJ1-1
v_call: TRBV7-9
cdr3_aa: CASIPTGGGTEAFF
cdr3_nt: TGTGCCAGCATCCCAACAGGGGGAGGCACTGAAGCTTTCTTT

cdr3_length: 15
clone_size: -
d_call: -
j_call: TRBJ1-5
v_call: TRBV4-1
cdr3_aa: CASSQDVGRGQPQHF
cdr3_nt: TGCGCCAGCAGCCAAGACGTCGGCCGGGGTCAGCCCCAGCATTTT

cdr3_length: 15
clone_size: -
d_call: TRBD2
j_call: TRBJ2-2
v_call: TRBV19
cdr3_aa: CASTEGLAGTGELFF
cdr3_nt: TGTGCCAGTACAGAAGGACTAGCTGGCACCGGGGAGCTGTTTTTT

cdr3_length: 15
clone_size: once
d_call: -
j_call: TRBJ2-7
v_call: TRBV27
cdr3_aa: CASSYSTDTGREQYF
cdr3_nt: TGTGCCAGCAGTTATTCTACGGATACAGGGCGGGAGCAGTACTTC

cdr3_length: 13
clone_size: -
d_call: -
j_call: TRBJ2-7
v_call: TRBV11-2
cdr3_aa: CASSSSRGYEQYF
cdr3_nt: TGTGCCAGCAGCTCCTCCCGAGGCTACGAGCAGTACTTC

cdr3_length: 15
clone_size: -
d_call: TRBD1
j_call: TRBJ2-7
v_call: TRBV2
cdr3_aa: CASTRDRAVSYEQYF
cdr3_nt: TGTGCCAGCACTCGGGACAGAGCAGTATCCTACGAGCAGTACTTC

cdr3_length: 13
clone_size: -
d_call: -
j_call: TRBJ1-5
v_call: TRBV28
cdr3_aa: CASVQVVPSPQHF
cdr3_nt: TGTGCCAGCGTACAAGTGGTTCCCTCGCCCCAGCATTTT

cdr3_length: 13
clone_size: -
d_call: TRBD1
j_call: TRBJ2-2
v_call: TRBV5-4
cdr3_aa: CASSRDRAGELFF
cdr3_nt: TGTGCCAGCAGTCGGGACAGGGCCGGGGAGCTGTTTTTT

cdr3_length: 16
clone_size: -
d_call: TRBD1
j_call: TRBJ2-5
v_call: TRBV5-6
cdr3_aa: CASSPPDRWESETQYF
cdr3_nt: TGTGCCAGCAGCCCACCGGACAGGTGGGAATCGGAGACCCAGTACTTC

cdr3_length: 16
clone_size: -
d_call: -
j_call: TRBJ1-2
v_call: TRBV4-2
cdr3_aa: CASSQDFGGRNYGYTF
cdr3_nt: TGTGCCAGCAGCCAAGATTTCGGGGGTCGTAACTATGGCTACACCTTC

cdr3_length: 13
clone_size: -
d_call: TRBD2
j_call: TRBJ2-5
v_call: TRBV2
cdr3_aa: CASERGGQETQYF
cdr3_nt: TGTGCCAGCGAGCGGGGGGGACAAGAGACCCAGTACTTC

cdr3_length: 13
clone_size: -
d_call: -
j_call: TRBJ1-2
v_call: TRBV6-5
cdr3_aa: CASSSWAGEGYTF
cdr3_nt: TGTGCCAGCAGTTCCTGGGCAGGTGAAGGCTACACCTTC

cdr3_length: 15
clone_size: -
d_call: TRBD1
j_call: TRBJ1-2
v_call: TRBV5-5
cdr3_aa: CASSRTGTENYGYTF
cdr3_nt: TGTGCCAGCAGCAGAACCGGGACAGAGAACTATGGCTACACCTTC

cdr3_length: 15
clone_size: once
d_call: TRBD2
j_call: TRBJ2-3
v_call: TRBV5-4
cdr3_aa: CASSRISGTTDTQYF
cdr3_nt: TGTGCCAGCAGTCGGATAAGCGGGACCACAGATACGCAGTATTTT

cdr3_length: 15
clone_size: once
d_call: -
j_call: TRBJ2-2
v_call: TRBV4-1
cdr3_aa: CASSQGAGNTGELFF
cdr3_nt: TGCGCCAGCAGCCAAGGGGCAGGAAACACCGGGGAGCTGTTTTTT

cdr3_length: 16
clone_size: -
d_call: TRBD1
j_call: TRBJ1-1
v_call: TRBV29-1
cdr3_aa: CSAQGDRGNTNTEAFF
cdr3_nt: TGCAGCGCACAGGGGGACAGGGGGAATACGAACACTGAAGCTTTCTTT

cdr3_length: 15
clone_size: -
d_call: -
j_call: TRBJ1-2
v_call: TRBV15
cdr3_aa: CATSRDLSKTYGYTF
cdr3_nt: TGTGCCACCAGCAGAGACCTCAGTAAAACCTATGGCTACACCTTC

cdr3_length: 14
clone_size: -
d_call: -
j_call: TRBJ1-5
v_call: TRBV19
cdr3_aa: CATQPQEYNQPQHF
cdr3_nt: TGTGCCACCCAACCACAGGAATACAATCAGCCCCAGCATTTT

cdr3_length: 16
clone_size: few
d_call: -
j_call: TRBJ2-7
v_call: TRBV4-2
cdr3_aa: CASSQRGGGPEDEQYF
cdr3_nt: TGTGCCAGCAGCCAAAGGGGAGGGGGGCCTGAGGACGAGCAGTACTTC

cdr3_length: 13
clone_size: -
d_call: TRBD1
j_call: TRBJ2-7
v_call: TRBV2
cdr3_aa: CASSPDRSHEQYF
cdr3_nt: TGTGCCAGCAGCCCGGACAGGTCCCACGAGCAGTACTTC

cdr3_length: 13
clone_size: few
d_call: TRBD1
j_call: TRBJ2-3
v_call: TRBV6-5
cdr3_aa: CASGGQVPDTQYF
cdr3_nt: TGTGCCAGCGGAGGACAGGTACCAGATACGCAGTATTTT

cdr3_length: 11
clone_size: -
d_call: -
j_call: TRBJ2-3
v_call: TRBV20-1
cdr3_aa: CSALPGLTQYF
cdr3_nt: TGCAGTGCTCTTCCGGGACTTACGCAGTATTTT

cdr3_length: 13
clone_size: -
d_call: -
j_call: TRBJ1-2
v_call: TRBV2
cdr3_aa: CASRDTENYGYTF
cdr3_nt: TGTGCCAGCAGAGACACCGAGAACTATGGCTACACCTTC

cdr3_length: 18
clone_size: -
d_call: -
j_call: TRBJ1-4
v_call: TRBV15
cdr3_aa: CATSRVGTFASTNEKLFF
cdr3_nt: TGTGCCACCAGCAGAGTAGGGACATTCGCCTCAACTAATGAAAAACTGTTTTTT

cdr3_length: 15
clone_size: few
d_call: -
j_call: TRBJ1-6
v_call: TRBV6-6
cdr3_aa: CASSKVQGSGSPLHF
cdr3_nt: TGTGCCAGCAGCAAAGTACAGGGAAGTGGTTCACCCCTCCACTTT

cdr3_length: 15
clone_size: few
d_call: -
j_call: TRBJ2-7
v_call: TRBV7-6
cdr3_aa: CASSLGGGTVYEQYF
cdr3_nt: TGTGCCAGCAGCTTAGGGGGCGGGACAGTCTACGAGCAGTACTTC

cdr3_length: 18
clone_size: -
d_call: TRBD2
j_call: TRBJ2-6
v_call: TRBV7-9
cdr3_aa: CASSLVLGGGVGANVLTF
cdr3_nt: TGTGCCAGCAGCTTAGTTCTCGGCGGGGGGGTTGGGGCCAACGTCCTGACTTTC

cdr3_length: 16
clone_size: -
d_call: TRBD2
j_call: TRBJ2-5
v_call: TRBV4-1
cdr3_aa: CASSVRGAGGKETQYF
cdr3_nt: TGCGCCAGCAGCGTCCGAGGAGCGGGGGGGAAAGAGACCCAGTACTTC

cdr3_length: 15
clone_size: -
d_call: TRBD1
j_call: TRBJ1-3
v_call: TRBV28
cdr3_aa: CASRETGGDGNTIYF
cdr3_nt: TGTGCCAGCCGAGAGACAGGGGGCGACGGAAACACCATATATTTT

cdr3_length: 16
clone_size: -
d_call: TRBD2
j_call: TRBJ2-3
v_call: TRBV9
cdr3_aa: CASSVGSGGLGDTQYF
cdr3_nt: TGTGCCAGCAGCGTCGGTAGCGGGGGGCTAGGGGATACGCAGTATTTT

cdr3_length: 14
clone_size: -
d_call: -
j_call: TRBJ1-2
v_call: TRBV5-1
cdr3_aa: CASSSTASPEGYTF
cdr3_nt: TGCGCCAGCAGTTCTACGGCGAGTCCGGAGGGCTACACCTTC

cdr3_length: 11
clone_size: -
d_call: -
j_call: TRBJ1-3
v_call: TRBV20-1
cdr3_aa: CSARESETIYF
cdr3_nt: TGCAGTGCTAGAGAGAGTGAAACCATATATTTT

cdr3_length: 14
clone_size: -
d_call: -
j_call: TRBJ1-5
v_call: TRBV4-2
cdr3_aa: CASSLGGLNQPQHF
cdr3_nt: TGTGCCAGCAGCCTGGGGGGGCTGAATCAGCCCCAGCATTTT

cdr3_length: 19
clone_size: -
d_call: TRBD1
j_call: TRBJ2-7
v_call: TRBV7-2
cdr3_aa: CASSLALGQGALNLMGQYF
cdr3_nt: TGTGCCAGCAGCTTAGCCTTGGGACAGGGGGCGCTGAATCTAATGGGGCAGTACTTC

cdr3_length: 15
clone_size: few
d_call: -
j_call: TRBJ1-4
v_call: TRBV5-6
cdr3_aa: CASSRSGATNEKLFF
cdr3_nt: TGTGCCAGCAGCCGATCGGGTGCAACTAATGAAAAACTGTTTTTT

cdr3_length: 14
clone_size: once
d_call: -
j_call: TRBJ1-2
v_call: TRBV18
cdr3_aa: CASSPGGLGYGYTF
cdr3_nt: TGTGCCAGCTCCCCGGGGGGGCTCGGCTATGGCTACACCTTC

cdr3_length: 14
clone_size: -
d_call: -
j_call: TRBJ1-2
v_call: TRBV13
cdr3_aa: CASSVGLENYGYTF
cdr3_nt: TGTGCCAGCAGCGTGGGACTGGAGAACTATGGCTACACCTTC

cdr3_length: 16
clone_size: -
d_call: TRBD1
j_call: TRBJ2-7
v_call: TRBV4-3
cdr3_aa: CASSQVVGTGYYEQYF
cdr3_nt: TGCGCCAGCAGCCAAGTGGTGGGGACAGGGTACTACGAGCAGTACTTC

cdr3_length: 13
clone_size: once
d_call: TRBD2
j_call: TRBJ2-7
v_call: TRBV27
cdr3_aa: CASSLKRGGEQYF
cdr3_nt: TGTGCCAGCAGTTTAAAGCGGGGGGGCGAGCAGTACTTC

cdr3_length: 16
clone_size: -
d_call: -
j_call: TRBJ1-3
v_call: TRBV5-1
cdr3_aa: CASSLAAQGSGNTIYF
cdr3_nt: TGCGCCAGCAGCTTGGCCGCCCAGGGGTCAGGAAACACCATATATTTT

cdr3_length: 13
clone_size: -
d_call: TRBD1
j_call: TRBJ2-7
v_call: TRBV4-1
cdr3_aa: CASARDRVYEQYF
cdr3_nt: TGCGCCAGCGCAAGAGACAGGGTCTACGAGCAGTACTTC

cdr3_length: 15
clone_size: -
d_call: TRBD1
j_call: TRBJ2-7
v_call: TRBV9
cdr3_aa: CASSAPDRGKGEQYF
cdr3_nt: TGTGCCAGCAGCGCCCCGGACAGGGGTAAAGGCGAGCAGTACTTC

cdr3_length: 14
clone_size: medium-sized
d_call: -
j_call: TRBJ1-5
v_call: TRBV4-3
cdr3_aa: CASSRVYSNQPQHF
cdr3_nt: TGCGCCAGCAGCCGAGTTTATAGCAATCAGCCCCAGCATTTT

cdr3_length: 15
clone_size: -
d_call: TRBD2
j_call: TRBJ2-7
v_call: TRBV4-1
cdr3_aa: CASSLGTSGIYEQYF
cdr3_nt: TGCGCCAGCAGCCTAGGGACTAGCGGGATCTACGAGCAGTACTTC

cdr3_length: 15
clone_size: -
d_call: -
j_call: TRBJ2-3
v_call: TRBV4-2
cdr3_aa: CASSQEGSSLDTQYF
cdr3_nt: TGTGCCAGCAGCCAAGAAGGTTCTAGTTTGGATACGCAGTATTTT

cdr3_length: 14
clone_size: -
d_call: TRBD2
j_call: TRBJ2-5
v_call: TRBV7-9
cdr3_aa: CASSLVQGGETQYF
cdr3_nt: TGTGCCAGCAGCTTAGTGCAGGGAGGGGAGACCCAGTACTTC

cdr3_length: 15
clone_size: -
d_call: TRBD1
j_call: TRBJ2-7
v_call: TRBV7-6
cdr3_aa: CASSSGGQGVVGQYF
cdr3_nt: TGTGCCAGCTCCTCAGGGGGACAGGGGGTGGTTGGGCAGTACTTC

cdr3_length: 14
clone_size: -
d_call: TRBD1
j_call: TRBJ2-7
v_call: TRBV6-1
cdr3_aa: CAIRTGGRFYEQYF
cdr3_nt: TGTGCCATCCGGACAGGGGGAAGATTCTACGAGCAGTACTTC

cdr3_length: 15
clone_size: -
d_call: -
j_call: TRBJ1-2
v_call: TRBV4-1
cdr3_aa: CASSQSLASGDGYTF
cdr3_nt: TGCGCCAGCAGCCAATCACTAGCGTCCGGGGACGGCTACACCTTC

cdr3_length: 16
clone_size: -
d_call: -
j_call: TRBJ1-4
v_call: TRBV19
cdr3_aa: CASSIRGGATNEKLFF
cdr3_nt: TGTGCCAGTAGTATCAGGGGTGGAGCAACTAATGAAAAACTGTTTTTT

cdr3_length: 15
clone_size: -
d_call: -
j_call: TRBJ1-5
v_call: TRBV4-1
cdr3_aa: CASSQDPGGNQPQHF
cdr3_nt: TGCGCCAGCAGCCAAGATCCGGGGGGGAATCAGCCCCAGCATTTT

cdr3_length: 14
clone_size: -
d_call: -
j_call: TRBJ1-2
v_call: TRBV7-2
cdr3_aa: CASSPLTVSYGYTF
cdr3_nt: TGTGCCAGCAGCCCCTTGACAGTCAGCTATGGCTACACCTTC

cdr3_length: 14
clone_size: -
d_call: -
j_call: TRBJ1-2
v_call: TRBV6-5
cdr3_aa: CASSGEGGLDGYTF
cdr3_nt: TGTGCCAGCAGTGGGGAGGGGGGGCTGGATGGCTACACCTTC

cdr3_length: 15
clone_size: -
d_call: TRBD2
j_call: TRBJ2-2
v_call: TRBV5-6
cdr3_aa: CASSLAGGHSGELFF
cdr3_nt: TGTGCCAGCAGCTTAGCGGGGGGCCACTCCGGGGAGCTGTTTTTT

cdr3_length: 15
clone_size: -
d_call: -
j_call: TRBJ1-2
v_call: TRBV7-2
cdr3_aa: CASSSRVGSNYGYTF
cdr3_nt: TGTGCCAGCAGCTCCCGGGTTGGGTCTAACTATGGCTACACCTTC

cdr3_length: 19
clone_size: few
d_call: -
j_call: TRBJ2-7
v_call: TRBV10-3
cdr3_aa: CAISESRAGAAQLRYEQYF
cdr3_nt: TGTGCCATCAGTGAGTCGAGGGCGGGGGCCGCGCAATTACGTTACGAGCAGTACTTC

cdr3_length: 18
clone_size: -
d_call: TRBD1
j_call: TRBJ1-6
v_call: TRBV7-2
cdr3_aa: CASSSGQGISSYNSPLHF
cdr3_nt: TGTGCCAGCAGCTCGGGACAGGGAATAAGCTCCTATAATTCACCCCTCCACTTT